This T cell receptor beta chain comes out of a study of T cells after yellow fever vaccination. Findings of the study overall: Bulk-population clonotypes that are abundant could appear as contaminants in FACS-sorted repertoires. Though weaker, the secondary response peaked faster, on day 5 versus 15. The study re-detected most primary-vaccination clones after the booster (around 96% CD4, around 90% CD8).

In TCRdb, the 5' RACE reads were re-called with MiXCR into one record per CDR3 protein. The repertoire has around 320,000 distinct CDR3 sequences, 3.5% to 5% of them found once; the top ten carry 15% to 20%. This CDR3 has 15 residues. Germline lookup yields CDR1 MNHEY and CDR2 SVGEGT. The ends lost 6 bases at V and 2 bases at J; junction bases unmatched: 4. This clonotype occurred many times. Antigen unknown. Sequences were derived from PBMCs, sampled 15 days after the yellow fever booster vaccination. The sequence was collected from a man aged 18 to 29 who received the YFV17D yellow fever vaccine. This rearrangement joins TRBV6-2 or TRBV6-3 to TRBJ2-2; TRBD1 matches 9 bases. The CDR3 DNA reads TGTGCCAGCAGGAAGGGACAGGGTAACACCGGGGAGCTGTTTTTT. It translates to CASRKGQGNTGELFF.